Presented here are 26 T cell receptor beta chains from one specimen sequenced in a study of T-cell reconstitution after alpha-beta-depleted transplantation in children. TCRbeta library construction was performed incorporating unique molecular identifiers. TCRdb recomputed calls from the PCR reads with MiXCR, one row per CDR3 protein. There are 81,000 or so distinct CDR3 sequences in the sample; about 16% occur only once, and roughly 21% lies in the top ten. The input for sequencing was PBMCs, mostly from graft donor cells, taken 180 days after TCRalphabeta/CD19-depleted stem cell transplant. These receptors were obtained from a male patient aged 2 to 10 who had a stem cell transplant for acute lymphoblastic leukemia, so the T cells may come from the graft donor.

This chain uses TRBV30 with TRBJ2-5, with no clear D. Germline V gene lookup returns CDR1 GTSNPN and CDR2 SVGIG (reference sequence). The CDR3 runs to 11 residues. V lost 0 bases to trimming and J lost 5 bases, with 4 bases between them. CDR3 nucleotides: TGTGCCTGGAGTGTAGCTGAGACCCAGTACTTC. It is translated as CAWSVAETQYF.

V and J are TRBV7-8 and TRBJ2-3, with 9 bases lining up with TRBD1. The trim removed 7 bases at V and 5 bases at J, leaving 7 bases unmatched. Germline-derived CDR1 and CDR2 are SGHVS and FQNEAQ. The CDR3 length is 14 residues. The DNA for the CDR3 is TGTGCCAGCACTCGGACAGGGGCGGGAGATACGCAGTATTTT. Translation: CASTRTGAGDTQYF.

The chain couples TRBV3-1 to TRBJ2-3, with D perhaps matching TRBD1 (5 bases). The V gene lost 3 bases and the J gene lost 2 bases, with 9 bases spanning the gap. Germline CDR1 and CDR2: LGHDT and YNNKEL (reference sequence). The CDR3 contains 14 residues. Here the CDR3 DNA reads TGTGCCAGCAGCCATCAGGGCTTCACAGATACGCAGTATTTT. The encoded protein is CASSHQGFTDTQYF.

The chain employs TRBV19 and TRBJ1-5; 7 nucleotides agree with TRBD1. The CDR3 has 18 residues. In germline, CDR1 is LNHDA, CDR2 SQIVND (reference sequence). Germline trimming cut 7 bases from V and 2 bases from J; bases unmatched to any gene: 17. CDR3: CASIPGSGGVGGNQPQHF. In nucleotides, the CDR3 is TGTGCCAGTATCCCCGGATCAGGGGGAGTGGGTGGCAATCAGCCCCAGCATTTT.

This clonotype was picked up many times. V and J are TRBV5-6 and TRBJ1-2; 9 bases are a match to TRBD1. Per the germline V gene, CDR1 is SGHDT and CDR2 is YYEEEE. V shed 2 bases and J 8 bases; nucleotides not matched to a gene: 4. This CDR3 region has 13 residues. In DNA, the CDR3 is TGTGCCAGCAGCTTCTCTGGGACAGGGGGCTACACCTTC. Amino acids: CASSFSGTGGYTF.

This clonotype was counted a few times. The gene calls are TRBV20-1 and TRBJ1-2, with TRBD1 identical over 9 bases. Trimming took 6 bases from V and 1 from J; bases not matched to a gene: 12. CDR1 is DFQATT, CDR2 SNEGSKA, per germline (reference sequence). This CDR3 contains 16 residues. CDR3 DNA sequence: TGCAGTGCGATAACTGACGACAGGGGGGTTAACTATGGCTACACCTTC. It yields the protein CSAITDDRGVNYGYTF.

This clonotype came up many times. CDR3 in DNA: TGTGCCAGCAGTCCCCGGGACTCGCCGTACCAAGAGACCCAGTACTTC. It codes for CASSPRDSPYQETQYF. This chain uses TRBV27 with TRBJ2-5; a possible D gene is TRBD2 (6 bases). The CDR3 has 16 residues. Germline V gene data show CDR1 as MNHEY and CDR2 as SMNVEV (reference sequence). The V end lost 5 bases, the J end lost 0 bases, and 16 bases lay between the germline ends.

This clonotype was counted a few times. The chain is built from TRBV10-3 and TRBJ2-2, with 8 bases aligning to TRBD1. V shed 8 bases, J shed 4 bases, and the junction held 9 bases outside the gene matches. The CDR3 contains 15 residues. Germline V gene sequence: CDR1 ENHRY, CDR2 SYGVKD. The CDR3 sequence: CAISSGGASTGELFF. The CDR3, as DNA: TGTGCCATCTCCTCAGGGGGCGCTTCCACCGGGGAGCTGTTTTTT.

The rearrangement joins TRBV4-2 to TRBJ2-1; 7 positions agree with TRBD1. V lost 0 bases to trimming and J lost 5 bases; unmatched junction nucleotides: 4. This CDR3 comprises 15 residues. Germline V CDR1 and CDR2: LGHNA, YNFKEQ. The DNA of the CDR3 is TGTGCCAGCAGCCAAGATTCGGGACAGCACAATGAGCAGTTCTTC. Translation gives CASSQDSGQHNEQFF.

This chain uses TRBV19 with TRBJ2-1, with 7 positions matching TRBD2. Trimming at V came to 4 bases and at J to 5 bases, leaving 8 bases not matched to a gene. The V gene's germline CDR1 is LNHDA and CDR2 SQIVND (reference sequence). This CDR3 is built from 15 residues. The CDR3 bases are TGTGCCAGTAGTACTTCGACTAGCTCTCACAATGAGCAGTTCTTC. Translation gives CASSTSTSSHNEQFF.

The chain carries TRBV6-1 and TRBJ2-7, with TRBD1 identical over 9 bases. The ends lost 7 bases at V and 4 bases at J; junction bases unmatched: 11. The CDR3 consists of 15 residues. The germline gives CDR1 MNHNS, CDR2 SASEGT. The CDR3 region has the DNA TGTGCCAGCACCCTCACCGGGACAGGGTTTTACGAGCAGTACTTC. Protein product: CASTLTGTGFYEQYF.

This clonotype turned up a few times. CDR3 protein: CASGATGARSPLHF. The CDR3 DNA follows: TGTGCCAGTGGAGCAACAGGGGCGCGTTCACCCCTCCACTTT. J is TRBJ1-6 and V is TRBV6-1; 7 bases agree with TRBD1. The CDR3 totals 14 residues. V lost 9 bases, J lost 9 bases, and 11 bases stayed unmatched. Germline values: CDR1 MNHNS, CDR2 SASEGT.

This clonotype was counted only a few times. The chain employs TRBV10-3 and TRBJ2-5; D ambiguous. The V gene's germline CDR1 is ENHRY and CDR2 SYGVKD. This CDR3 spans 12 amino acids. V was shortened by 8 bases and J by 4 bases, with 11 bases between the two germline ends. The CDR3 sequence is CAIGKGLETQYF. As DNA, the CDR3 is TGTGCCATCGGGAAAGGCTTAGAGACCCAGTACTTC.

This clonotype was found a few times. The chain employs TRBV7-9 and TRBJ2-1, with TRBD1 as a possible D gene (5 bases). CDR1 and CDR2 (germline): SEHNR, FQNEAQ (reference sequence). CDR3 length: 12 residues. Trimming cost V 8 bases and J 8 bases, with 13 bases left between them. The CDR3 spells CASARGAHEQFF. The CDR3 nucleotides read TGTGCCAGCGCTCGTGGGGCCCATGAGCAGTTCTTC.

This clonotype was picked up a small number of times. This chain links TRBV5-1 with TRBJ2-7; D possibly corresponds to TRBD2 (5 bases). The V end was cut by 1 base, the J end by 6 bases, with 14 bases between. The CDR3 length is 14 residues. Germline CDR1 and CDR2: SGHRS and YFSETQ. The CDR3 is CASSLSTTRGEQYF. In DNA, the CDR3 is TGCGCCAGCAGCTTGTCGACCACCCGGGGCGAGCAGTACTTC.

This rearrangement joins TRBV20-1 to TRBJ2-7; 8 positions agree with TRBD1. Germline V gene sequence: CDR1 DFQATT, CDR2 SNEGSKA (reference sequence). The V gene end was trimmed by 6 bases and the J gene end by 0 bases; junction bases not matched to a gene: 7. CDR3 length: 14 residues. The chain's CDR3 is CSADRDPRSYEQYF. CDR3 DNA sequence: TGCAGTGCGGACAGGGACCCCCGCTCCTACGAGCAGTACTTC.

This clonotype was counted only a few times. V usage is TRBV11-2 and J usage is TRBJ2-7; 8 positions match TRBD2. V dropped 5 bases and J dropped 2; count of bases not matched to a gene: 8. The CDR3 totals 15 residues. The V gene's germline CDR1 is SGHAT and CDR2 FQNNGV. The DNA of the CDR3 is TGTGCCAGCAGCACCATAGCGGGGAATACCTACGAGCAGTACTTC. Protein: CASSTIAGNTYEQYF.

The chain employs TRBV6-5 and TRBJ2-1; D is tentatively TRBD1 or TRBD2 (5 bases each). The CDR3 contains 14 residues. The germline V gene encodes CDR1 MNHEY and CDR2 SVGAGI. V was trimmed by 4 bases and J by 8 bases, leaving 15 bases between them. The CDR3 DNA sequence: TGTGCCAGCAGTTCCCCCGCCGAGGGGTATGAGCAGTTCTTC. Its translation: CASSSPAEGYEQFF.

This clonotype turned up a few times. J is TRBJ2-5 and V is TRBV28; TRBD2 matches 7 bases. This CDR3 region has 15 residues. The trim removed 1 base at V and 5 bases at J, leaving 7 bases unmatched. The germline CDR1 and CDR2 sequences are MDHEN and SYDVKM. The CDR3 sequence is CASSLYRDYTETQYF. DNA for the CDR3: TGTGCCAGCAGTTTATACCGGGACTACACCGAGACCCAGTACTTC.

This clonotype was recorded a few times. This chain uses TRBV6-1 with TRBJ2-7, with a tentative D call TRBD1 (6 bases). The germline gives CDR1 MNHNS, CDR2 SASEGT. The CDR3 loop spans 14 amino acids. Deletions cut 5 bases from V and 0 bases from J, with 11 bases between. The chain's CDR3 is CASSQWTASYEQYF. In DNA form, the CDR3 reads TGTGCCAGCAGTCAATGGACAGCCTCCTACGAGCAGTACTTC.

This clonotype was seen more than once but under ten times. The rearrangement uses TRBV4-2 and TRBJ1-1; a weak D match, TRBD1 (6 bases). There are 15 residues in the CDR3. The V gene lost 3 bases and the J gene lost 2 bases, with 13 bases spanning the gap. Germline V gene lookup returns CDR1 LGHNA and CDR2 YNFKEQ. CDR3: CASSQDRSGNTEAFF. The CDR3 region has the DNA TGTGCCAGCAGCCAGGACAGATCAGGAAACACTGAAGCTTTCTTT.

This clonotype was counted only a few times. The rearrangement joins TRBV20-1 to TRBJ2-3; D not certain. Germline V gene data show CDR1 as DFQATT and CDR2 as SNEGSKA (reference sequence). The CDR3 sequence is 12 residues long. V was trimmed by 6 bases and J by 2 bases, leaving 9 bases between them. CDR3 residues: CSAPPPTDTQYF. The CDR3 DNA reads TGCAGTGCCCCCCCTCCCACAGATACGCAGTATTTT.

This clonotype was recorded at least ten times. CDR3 nucleotides: TGTGCCAGCAGCTTAGGGGGTAGCGGATCCTACAATGAGCAGTTCTTC. Its translation: CASSLGGSGSYNEQFF. The chain couples TRBV9 to TRBJ2-1; either TRBD1 or TRBD2 may fit D (6 bases each). The V and J ends lost 4 bases and 1 base respectively, with 15 bases between them. Germline-derived CDR1 and CDR2 are SGDLS and YYNGEE. CDR3 size: 16 residues.

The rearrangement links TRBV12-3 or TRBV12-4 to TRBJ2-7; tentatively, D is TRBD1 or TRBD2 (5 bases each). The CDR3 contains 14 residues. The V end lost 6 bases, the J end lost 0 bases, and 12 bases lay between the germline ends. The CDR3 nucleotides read TGTGCCAGCAGCCCGGGGCGGAACTCCTACGAGCAGTACTTC. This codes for CASSPGRNSYEQYF.

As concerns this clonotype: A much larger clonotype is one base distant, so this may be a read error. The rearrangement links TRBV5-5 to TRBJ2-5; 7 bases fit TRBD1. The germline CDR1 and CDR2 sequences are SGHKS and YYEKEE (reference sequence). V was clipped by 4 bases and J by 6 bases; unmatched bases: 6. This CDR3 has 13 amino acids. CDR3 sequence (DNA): TGTGCCAGCAGCCCGACAGGGTGGAAGACCCAGTACTTC. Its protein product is CASSPTGWKTQYF. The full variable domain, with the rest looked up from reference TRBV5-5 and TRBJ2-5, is DAGVTQSPTHLIKTRGQQVTLRCSPISGHKSVSWYQQVLGQGPQFIFQYYEKEERGRGNFPDRFSARQFPNYSSELNVNALLLGDSALYLCASSPTGWKTQYFGPGTRLLVL.

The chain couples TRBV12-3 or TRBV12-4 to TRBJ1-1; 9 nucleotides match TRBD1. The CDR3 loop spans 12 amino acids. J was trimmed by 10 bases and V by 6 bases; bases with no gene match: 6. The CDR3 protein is CASREDRGVAFF. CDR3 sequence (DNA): TGTGCCAGCAGGGAAGACAGGGGGGTAGCTTTCTTT.